Sequencing of this TCR beta chain was carried out in a study of blood T cell repertoires in COVID-19. In the authors' workflow: Estimates of nucleated cell counts were drawn from the amplification of reference gene primers. The repertoire was sequenced with immunoSEQ multiplex PCR; TCRdb's copy has only in-frame clones and lacks some. That table is the source of V, J and clone size, and D and trimming were worked out from the DNA. The sample contains roughly 230,000 clones, 81% of which appear only once. The V and J ends lost 4 bases and 2 bases, in that order; junction bases with no gene match: 5. The CDR3 runs 15 residues. The germline gives CDR1 MNHEY, CDR2 SVGAGI.

The sequence was obtained from a woman at least 80 years old with acute or convalescent COVID-19. The chain carries TRBV6-5 and TRBJ1-3; 7 nucleotides align to TRBD1. Material: peripheral blood. This chain's CDR3 is CASSSWTGAGNTIYF. In DNA, the CDR3 is TGTGCCAGCAGTTCTTGGACAGGAGCTGGAAACACCATATATTTT.